This TCR beta chain was captured by sequencing in a study of regulatory T cells in long-lasting Graves disease. The sample's time point: newly diagnosed GD, antithyroid drugs for less than 3 months. RNA from PBMCs was the source of the TCR library. Broader study findings: Reduced TCR diversity was observed in persistent Graves' patients versus newly diagnosed patients. Patients with persistent disease showed a bias toward TRBV28, TRBJ1-2 and TRBJ2-5.

The CDR3 has 12 amino acids. V dropped 1 base and J dropped 6 bases, with 6 bases sitting between them. Germline V gives CDR1 SEHNR, CDR2 FQNEAQ (reference sequence). Points on this clonotype: The antigen is not known.

HTBI primers from iRepertoire and Arm-PCR of CDR3 regions yielded the TCR beta libraries. TCRdb reprocessed the multiplex PCR reads with MiXCR, giving one entry per CDR3 protein. Of 400,000 to 500,000 distinct CDR3 sequences listed, approximately 15% are singletons. Separately, the same data were catalogued under a study of T cells in Graves' hyperthyroidism and ophthalmopathy.

The chain is built from TRBV7-9 and TRBJ1-1, with D hard to call. The sequences come from peripheral blood mononuclear cells (PBMCs), collected at new diagnosis, from a patient treated with antithyroid drugs. This receptor was obtained from a woman aged 25-40 years with Graves disease. In nucleotides, the CDR3 is TGTGCCAGCAGCTTAGGATTTTCTGAAGCTTTCTTT. Its protein product is CASSLGFSEAFF.